The 22 T cell receptor beta chains reported below all come from one sample, sequenced in a study of blood T cell repertoires in COVID-19. Method: immunoSEQ multiplex PCR; TCRdb's copy keeps in-frame clones and lacks some. The sample carries about 320,000 clones, about 85% recorded once. Source material: PBMCs or T cells enriched from blood (not recorded which). The receptors come from a woman aged 30 to 39 who had recovered from COVID-19.

The table lists this clone with a few counts. The chain has TRBV5-1 and TRBJ2-4; tentative D call: TRBD1 (7 bases). The V and J ends lost 2 bases and 13 bases respectively, with 13 bases between them. The CDR3 extends over 12 amino acids. Germline V gene lookup returns CDR1 SGHRS and CDR2 YFSETQ. CDR3 residues: CASSFTGEVQYF. CDR3 in DNA: TGCGCCAGCAGCTTTACAGGGGAGGTACAGTACTTC.

V is TRBV16 and J is TRBJ1-1; D call uncertain. Trimming stripped 4 bases from V and 3 bases from J, with 15 bases between. Germline V gene sequence: CDR1 KGHSY, CDR2 FQNENV. This CDR3 comprises 15 residues. The CDR3 reads CASSRQWIQDTEAFF. In nucleotides, the CDR3 is TGTGCCAGCAGCCGGCAGTGGATTCAGGACACTGAAGCTTTCTTT.

The V and J genes are TRBV6-5 and TRBJ1-3, with a tentative D call TRBD1 (6 bases). The V and J ends lost 2 bases and 1 base respectively, with 9 bases between them. This CDR3 is built from 15 residues. Germline CDR1 reads MNHEY; CDR2 reads SVGAGI. CDR3 protein: CASSYTTGSGNTIYF. CDR3 DNA sequence: TGTGCCAGCAGTTACACCACAGGGTCTGGAAACACCATATATTTT.

The chain recombines TRBV9 with TRBJ1-1; 8 bases line up with TRBD1. Trimming took 4 bases from V and 1 from J; bases not matched to a gene: 6. The V gene's germline CDR1 is SGDLS and CDR2 YYNGEE. This CDR3 has 15 amino acids. This CDR3 reads CASSPQGAGNTEAFF. The CDR3 DNA is TGTGCCAGCAGCCCCCAGGGGGCTGGGAACACTGAAGCTTTCTTT.

This clone was found once. The CDR3 DNA reads TGTGCCTGGAGTGTACTAGCCCGACATGGCTACACCTTC. It specifies CAWSVLARHGYTF. The V gene is TRBV30, the J gene TRBJ1-2; D is undetermined. The CDR3 contains 13 residues. Germline V CDR1 and CDR2: GTSNPN, SVGIG (reference sequence). V lost 0 bases and J lost 6, with 11 bases in between.

This chain uses TRBV9 with TRBJ1-1; D uncertain. The CDR3 totals 14 residues. CDR1 SGDLS and CDR2 YYNGEE come from the germline V gene. V lost 0 bases and J 3 bases, leaving 9 bases between the germline ends. In DNA, the CDR3 is TGTGCCAGCAGCGTAGGGGCGATCCACACTGAAGCTTTCTTT. It specifies CASSVGAIHTEAFF.

J is TRBJ1-1 and V is TRBV19; TRBD1 matches 8 bases. The V gene end was trimmed by 4 bases and the J gene end by 1 base; junction bases not matched to a gene: 8. The CDR3 runs to 16 residues. Germline-derived CDR1 and CDR2 are LNHDA and SQIVND (reference sequence). CDR3 loop: CASSNSRDRPNTEAFF. Written as DNA, the CDR3 is TGTGCCAGTAGTAATTCAAGGGACAGGCCGAACACTGAAGCTTTCTTT.

V and J are TRBV5-1 and TRBJ2-5, with D hard to call. Germline CDR1 SGHRS, CDR2 YFSETQ. V was pared by 0 bases and J by 1 base, with 10 bases between. CDR3 length: 15 amino acids. The CDR3 loop reads CASSLAAVSQETQYF. The CDR3 DNA reads TGCGCCAGCAGCTTGGCCGCGGTCAGCCAAGAGACCCAGTACTTC.

This clone came up once. The rearrangement uses TRBV29-1 and TRBJ1-2, with D unresolved. This CDR3 contains 13 residues. V was trimmed by 4 bases and J by 4 bases, leaving 13 bases between them. The germline gives CDR1 SQVTM, CDR2 ANQGSEA. CDR3 sequence (DNA): TGCAGCGTTGGGGCAGCTACCCTCTATGGCTACACCTTC. The encoded protein is CSVGAATLYGYTF.

The chain joins TRBV6-5 to TRBJ1-5; possible D gene TRBD1, 5 bases. Germline V gene data show CDR1 as MNHEY and CDR2 as SVGAGI. The length of the CDR3 is 15 residues. V dropped 7 bases and J dropped 3 bases, with 16 bases sitting between them. Here the CDR3 DNA reads TGTGCCAGCATGAGGACACCAATTAACAATCAGCCCCAGCATTTT. It is translated as CASMRTPINNQPQHF.

This clone was seen a few times. The rearrangement uses TRBV19 and TRBJ1-1, with a weak D call TRBD1 (5 bases). The CDR3 totals 14 residues. Germline CDR1 and CDR2: LNHDA and SQIVND (reference sequence). Trimming removed 2 bases from V and 6 bases from J, with 13 bases in between. The CDR3 DNA reads as TGTGCCAGTAGTATACTCGACAGTGGCGCTGAAGCTTTCTTT. As protein: CASSILDSGAEAFF.

The CDR3 protein is CASSQSGLDNEQFF. The CDR3 nucleotides read TGTGCCAGCAGCCAATCGGGACTCGACAATGAGCAGTTCTTC. The chain uses TRBV3-1 (or the pseudogene TRBV3-2) and TRBJ2-1; D might be TRBD2 (6 bases). Germline values: CDR1 LGHDT, CDR2 YNNKEL (reference sequence). The CDR3 length is 14 residues. V gave up 2 bases and J gave up 5 bases, with 10 bases separating them.

A single count supports this clone. The rearrangement uses TRBV29-1 and TRBJ1-2, with D tentatively TRBD1 (6 bases). This CDR3 has 11 amino acids. Germline CDR1 is SQVTM and CDR2 is ANQGSEA. Trimming pared 7 bases from V and 8 bases from J, leaving 14 bases between. The CDR3 protein is CSGLTGYGYTF. CDR3 DNA: TGCAGCGGCCTAACAGGGTACGGCTACACCTTC.

The rearrangement links TRBV18 to TRBJ1-3; D uncertain. V lost 2 bases to trimming and J lost 8 bases, with 7 bases between them. Germline V gives CDR1 KGHSH, CDR2 LQKENI. This CDR3 has 12 residues. CDR3 sequence (DNA): TGTGCCAGCTCACCAGGAGGTGACACCATATATTTT. Translation: CASSPGGDTIYF.

This clone was detected once. The chain couples TRBV27 to TRBJ2-1; 12 positions match TRBD2. Per the germline V gene, CDR1 is MNHEY and CDR2 is SMNVEV (reference sequence). The CDR3 runs 18 residues. V lost 4 bases and J lost 5; bases outside the gene matches: 12. The CDR3 here is CASSSVTLAGGLDNEQFF. CDR3 nucleotide sequence: TGTGCCAGCAGTTCCGTGACTCTAGCGGGGGGGCTTGACAATGAGCAGTTCTTC.

The chain has TRBV27 and TRBJ2-7; 11 nucleotides match TRBD2. V gave up 6 bases and J gave up 7 bases; unmatched junction bases: 8. Germline V gene data show CDR1 as MNHEY and CDR2 as SMNVEV (reference sequence). This CDR3 is built from 14 residues. The CDR3 reads CASRLAGAMGEQYF. The CDR3 DNA sequence: TGTGCCAGCAGACTAGCGGGGGCCATGGGGGAGCAGTACTTC.

This chain uses TRBV15 with TRBJ1-1; D is uncertain. The CDR3 has 13 amino acids. Germline CDR1 reads LNHNV; CDR2 reads YYDKDF (reference sequence). The V and J ends lost 5 bases and 5 bases respectively, with 12 bases between them. The CDR3 spells CATSARVYTEAFF. CDR3 in DNA: TGTGCCACCAGCGCCCGGGTTTATACTGAAGCTTTCTTT. The variable domain in full, completed from reference TRBV15 and TRBJ1-1, reads DAMVIQNPRYQVTQFGKPVTLSCSQTLNHNVMYWYQQKSSQAPKLLFHYYDKDFNNEADTPDNFQSRRPNTSFCFLDIRSPGLGDTAMYLCATSARVYTEAFFGQGTRLTVV.

The V call is TRBV18, the J call TRBJ1-5, with TRBD1 identical over 9 bases. Germline loops: CDR1 KGHSH, CDR2 LQKENI. The CDR3 contains 18 residues. V shed 0 bases and J 9 bases; nucleotides not matched to a gene: 15. The CDR3 nucleotides read TGTGCCAGCTCACCACCCGGCGGGACAGGGACTATCTTGAGGCCCCAGCATTTT. Translating it yields CASSPPGGTGTILRPQHF.

This sequence joins TRBV5-1 and TRBJ1-2; weak D call: TRBD1 (6 bases). Germline CDR1 is SGHRS and CDR2 is YFSETQ. This CDR3 is built from 15 residues. Trimming removed 0 bases from V and 2 bases from J, with 11 bases in between. The CDR3 here is CASSLVGGQNYGYTF. CDR3 coding DNA: TGCGCCAGCAGCTTGGTGGGGGGGCAGAACTATGGCTACACCTTC.

This clone appeared once. The chain combines TRBV6-5 with TRBJ2-3, with 9 bases aligning to TRBD2. Trimming cost V 6 bases and J 6 bases; bases outside gene matches: 10. Germline-derived CDR1 and CDR2 are MNHEY and SVGAGI. The CDR3 loop spans 15 amino acids. The CDR3 here is CASRNAGTSFDTQYF. CDR3 sequence (DNA): TGTGCCAGCAGAAACGCCGGGACTAGCTTCGATACGCAGTATTTT.

This chain connects TRBV6-5 to TRBJ1-1; possible D gene TRBD1, 6 bases. Trimming left V 11 bases short and J 5 bases short, with 21 bases between. Per the germline V gene, CDR1 is MNHEY and CDR2 is SVGAGI. This CDR3 comprises 14 residues. CDR3 loop: CAVTGIPSWTEAFF. The DNA of the CDR3 is TGTGCCGTCACAGGGATTCCATCGTGGACTGAAGCTTTCTTT.

Here the CDR3 reads CASRQYSNQPQHF. The CDR3 bases are TGTGCCAGCAGACAATATAGCAATCAGCCCCAGCATTTT. V usage is TRBV12-3 or TRBV12-4 and J usage is TRBJ1-5, with D hard to call. V lost 6 bases to trimming and J lost 0 bases, with 6 bases between them. This CDR3 has 13 residues.